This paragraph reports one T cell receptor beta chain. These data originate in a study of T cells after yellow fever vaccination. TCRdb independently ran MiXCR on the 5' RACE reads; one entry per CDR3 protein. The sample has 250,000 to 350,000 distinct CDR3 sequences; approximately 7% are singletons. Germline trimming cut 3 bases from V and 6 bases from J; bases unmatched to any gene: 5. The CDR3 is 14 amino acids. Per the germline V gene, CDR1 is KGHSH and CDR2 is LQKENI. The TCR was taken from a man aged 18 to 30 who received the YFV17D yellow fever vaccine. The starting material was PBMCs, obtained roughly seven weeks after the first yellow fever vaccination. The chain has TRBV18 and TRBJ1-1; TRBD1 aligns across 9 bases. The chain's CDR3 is CASSPTGGDAEAFF. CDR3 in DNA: TGTGCCAGCTCACCGACAGGGGGGGACGCTGAAGCTTTCTTT.